This TCR beta chain originates from a study of T cells in Graves' hyperthyroidism and ophthalmopathy. This clonotype came up many times. With a duration under 2 months, the hyperthyroidism was newly diagnosed in patients aged 18 to 65. Diagnoses rested on clinical symptoms, serum thyroxine and TRAb, thyroid ultrasound and orbital computed tomography. Fresh 10 ml peripheral blood yielded PBMCs. Researchers took RNA transcripts and amplified the TCR beta CDR3 regions from them. TCR CDR3 underwent first-round RT-PCR with the HTBI primer set. TCRdb re-called the multiplex PCR reads with MiXCR, one entry per CDR3 protein. Found here are over 250,000 distinct CDR3 sequences, less than 30% of them singletons; the top ten hold roughly a quarter. The clonotype was recovered from a man aged 40-50 years with Graves' hyperthyroidism that later progressed to Graves' ophthalmopathy. The sequenced sample was blood.

CDR3 amino acids: CASSLDTTPTNEKLFF. DNA for the CDR3: TGTGCCAGCAGCTTGGACACCACACCAACTAATGAAAAACTGTTTTTT. The chain combines TRBV6-1 with TRBJ1-4, with D tentatively TRBD1 (5 bases). V shed 6 bases and J shed 0 bases, with 14 bases lying between them. The CDR3 contains 16 residues. In germline, CDR1 is MNHNS, CDR2 SASEGT.